The rows below give T cell receptor beta chains drawn from one sample of a study of cytomegalovirus exposure and HLA in healthy donors. Profiled with immunoSEQ multiplex PCR; TCRdb holds only in-frame clones, not every one. The sample has 120,000 or so clones, roughly 17% seen once. The sequenced sample was PBMCs. These receptors came from a female donor in good health and CMV-seropositive. The CDR3 runs from the conserved cysteine through the conserved F or W. The D gene is left open where the match is weak. Rows may omit the clone size; those that give it use once, few, many or a size class.

TRBJ1-1,TRBD1,TRBV19,few,CASSITGQGMSEAFF,TGTGCCAGTAGTATCACCGGACAGGGAATGAGTGAAGCTTTCTTT
TRBJ2-6,-,TRBV5-5,few,CASSLILSGANVLTF,TGTGCCAGCAGCTTGATTCTCTCTGGGGCCAACGTCCTGACTTTC
TRBJ2-5,TRBD2,TRBV30,-,CAWSAVRTSGGTTQETQYF,TGTGCCTGGAGTGCCGTACGGACTAGCGGGGGAACTACCCAAGAGACCCAGTACTTC
TRBJ2-1,TRBD2,TRBV28,-,CASRTSNEQFF,TGTGCCAGCCGGACTAGCAATGAGCAGTTCTTC
TRBJ1-1,-,TRBV5-6,few,CASSQSYIHGGAFF,TGTGCCAGCAGCCAAAGTTATATCCACGGAGGAGCTTTCTTT
TRBJ1-2,TRBD1,TRBV5-1,few,CASSPGQGIYGYTF,TGCGCCAGCAGCCCGGGACAGGGAATCTACGGCTACACCTTC
TRBJ1-5,TRBD1,TRBV7-6,-,CASSLTGNQPQHF,TGTGCCAGCAGCCTGACAGGGAATCAGCCCCAGCATTTT
TRBJ2-7,-,TRBV6-5,few,CASSPSVIYEQYF,TGTGCCAGCAGTCCTAGCGTTATCTACGAGCAGTACTTC
TRBJ2-7,TRBD1,TRBV5-6,few,CASRPTGAYEQYF,TGTGCCAGCAGACCGACAGGGGCCTACGAGCAGTACTTC
TRBJ2-3,TRBD2,TRBV28,-,CASCAGGITDTQYF,TGTGCCAGCTGCGCGGGAGGGATAACAGATACGCAGTATTTT
TRBJ2-1,TRBD1,TRBV29-1,-,CSVTQTGGSYNEQFF,TGCAGCGTTACCCAGACAGGGGGCTCCTACAATGAGCAGTTCTTC
TRBJ2-7,TRBD2,TRBV27,few,CASSLEPAGSSYEQYF,TGTGCCAGCAGTTTGGAACCAGCGGGGAGCTCCTACGAGCAGTACTTC
TRBJ1-6,-,TRBV2,few,CASTTGTTYSPLHF,TGTGCCAGCACCACAGGCACCACCTATTCACCCCTCCACTTT
TRBJ2-2,TRBD2,TRBV25-1,few,CASSEITSGGVGELFF,TGTGCCAGCAGTGAAATAACTAGCGGGGGAGTCGGGGAGCTGTTTTTT
TRBJ1-4,TRBD1,TRBV5-1,few,CASSLGQGREKLFF,TGCGCCAGCAGCCTCGGACAGGGTCGGGAAAAACTGTTTTTT